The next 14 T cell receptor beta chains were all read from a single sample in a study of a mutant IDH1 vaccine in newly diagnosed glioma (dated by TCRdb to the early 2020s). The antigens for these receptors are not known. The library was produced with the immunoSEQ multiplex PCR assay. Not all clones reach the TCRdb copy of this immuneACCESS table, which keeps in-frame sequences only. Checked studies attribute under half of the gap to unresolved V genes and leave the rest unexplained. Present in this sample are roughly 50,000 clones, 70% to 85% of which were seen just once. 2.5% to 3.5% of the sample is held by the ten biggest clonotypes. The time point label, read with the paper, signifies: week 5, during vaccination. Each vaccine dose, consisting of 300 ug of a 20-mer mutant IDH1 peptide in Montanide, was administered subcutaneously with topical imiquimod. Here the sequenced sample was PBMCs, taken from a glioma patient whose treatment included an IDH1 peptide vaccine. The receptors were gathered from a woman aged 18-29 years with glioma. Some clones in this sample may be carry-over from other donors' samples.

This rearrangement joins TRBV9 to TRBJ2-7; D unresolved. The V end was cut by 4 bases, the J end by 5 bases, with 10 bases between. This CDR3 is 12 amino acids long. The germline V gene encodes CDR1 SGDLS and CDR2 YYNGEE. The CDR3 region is CASSTSAHEQYF. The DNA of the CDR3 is TGTGCCAGCAGCACCTCTGCCCACGAGCAGTACTTC.

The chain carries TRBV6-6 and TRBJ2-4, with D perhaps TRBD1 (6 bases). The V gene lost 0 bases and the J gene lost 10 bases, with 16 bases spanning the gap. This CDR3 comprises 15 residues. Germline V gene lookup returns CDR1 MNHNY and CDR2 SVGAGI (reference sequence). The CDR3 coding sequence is TGTGCCAGCAGTTACTCCCCGGACAGCGAACGGATTCAGTACTTC. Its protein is CASSYSPDSERIQYF.

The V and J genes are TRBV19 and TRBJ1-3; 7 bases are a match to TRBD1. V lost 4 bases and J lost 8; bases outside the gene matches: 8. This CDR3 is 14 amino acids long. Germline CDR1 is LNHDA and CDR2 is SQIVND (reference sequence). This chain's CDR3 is CASSKPYRGHTIYF. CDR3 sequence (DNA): TGTGCCAGTAGTAAACCATACAGGGGTCACACCATATATTTT.

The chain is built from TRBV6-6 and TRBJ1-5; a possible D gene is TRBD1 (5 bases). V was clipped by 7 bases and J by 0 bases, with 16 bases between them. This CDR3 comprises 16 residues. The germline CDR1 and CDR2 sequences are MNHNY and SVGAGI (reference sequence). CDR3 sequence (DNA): TGTGCCAGCACCTACCCAGACAGCTATAGCAATCAGCCCCAGCATTTT. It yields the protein CASTYPDSYSNQPQHF.

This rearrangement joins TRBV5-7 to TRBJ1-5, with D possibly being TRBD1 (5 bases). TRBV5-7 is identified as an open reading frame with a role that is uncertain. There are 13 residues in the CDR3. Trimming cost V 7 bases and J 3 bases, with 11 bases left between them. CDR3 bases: TGTGCCAGCCCTTCAGGGCCCAATCAGCCCCAGCATTTT. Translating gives CASPSGPNQPQHF.

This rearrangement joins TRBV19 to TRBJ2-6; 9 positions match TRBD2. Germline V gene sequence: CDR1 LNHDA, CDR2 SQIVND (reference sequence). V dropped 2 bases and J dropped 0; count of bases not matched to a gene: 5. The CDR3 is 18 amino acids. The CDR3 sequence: CASSILAGGISGANVLTF. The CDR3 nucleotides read TGTGCCAGTAGTATACTGGCGGGAGGGATCTCTGGGGCCAACGTCCTGACTTTC.

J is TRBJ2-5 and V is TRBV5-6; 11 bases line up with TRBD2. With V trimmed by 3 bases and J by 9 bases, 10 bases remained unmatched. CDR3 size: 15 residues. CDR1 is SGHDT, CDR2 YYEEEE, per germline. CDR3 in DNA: TGTGCCAGCAGCTCGCCGGGACTAGCGGCTTCGTCCCAGTACTTC. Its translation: CASSSPGLAASSQYF.

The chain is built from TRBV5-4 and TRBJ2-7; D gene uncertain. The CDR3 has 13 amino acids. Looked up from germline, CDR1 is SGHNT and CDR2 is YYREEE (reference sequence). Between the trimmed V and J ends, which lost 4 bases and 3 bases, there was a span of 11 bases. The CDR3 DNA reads TGTGCCAGCAGCAAGAAGGCTAACTACGAGCAGTACTTC. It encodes CASSKKANYEQYF.

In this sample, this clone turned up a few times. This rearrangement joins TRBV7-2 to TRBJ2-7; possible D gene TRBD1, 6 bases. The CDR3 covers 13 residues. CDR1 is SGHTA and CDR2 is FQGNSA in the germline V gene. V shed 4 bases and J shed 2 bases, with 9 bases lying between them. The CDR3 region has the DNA TGTGCCAGCAGCTCAAGGGGGACCTACGAGCAGTACTTC. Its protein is CASSSRGTYEQYF.

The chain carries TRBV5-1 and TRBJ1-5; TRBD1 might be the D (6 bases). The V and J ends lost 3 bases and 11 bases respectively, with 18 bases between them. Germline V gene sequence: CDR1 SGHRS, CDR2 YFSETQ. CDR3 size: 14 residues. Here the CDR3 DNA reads TGCGCCAGCAGCTCGGACCAGGGGAGTAGGGCCCAGCATTTT. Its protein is CASSSDQGSRAQHF.

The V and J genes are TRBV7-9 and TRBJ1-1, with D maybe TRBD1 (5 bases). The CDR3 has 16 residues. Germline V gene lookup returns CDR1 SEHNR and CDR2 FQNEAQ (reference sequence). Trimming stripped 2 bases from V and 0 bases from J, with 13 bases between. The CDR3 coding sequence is TGTGCCAGCAGCTTACCTGGGGGATTGCTGAACACTGAAGCTTTCTTT. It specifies CASSLPGGLLNTEAFF. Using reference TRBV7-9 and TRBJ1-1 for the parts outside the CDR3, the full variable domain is DTGVSQNPRHKITKRGQNVTFRCDPISEHNRLYWYRQTLGQGPEFLTYFQNEAQLEKSRLLSDRFSAERPKGSFSTLEIQRTEQGDSAMYLCASSLPGGLLNTEAFFGQGTRLTVV.

The CDR3 DNA is TGTGCCAGCAATAGAGGGGAGACAGATACGCAGTATTTT. It encodes CASNRGETDTQYF. The V gene is TRBV9, the J gene TRBJ2-3; the D gene could be TRBD1 or TRBD2 (5 bases each). This CDR3 region has 13 residues. Germline V gene lookup returns CDR1 SGDLS and CDR2 YYNGEE. The germline V and J ends were trimmed by 6 bases and 3 bases, with 11 bases remaining between them. The full variable domain, in which reference TRBV9 and TRBJ2-3 provide the parts outside the CDR3, is DSGVTQTPKHLITATGQRVTLRCSPRSGDLSVYWYQQSLDQGLQFLIQYYNGEERAKGNILERFSAQQFPDLHSELNLSSLELGDSALYFCASNRGETDTQYFGPGTRLTVL.

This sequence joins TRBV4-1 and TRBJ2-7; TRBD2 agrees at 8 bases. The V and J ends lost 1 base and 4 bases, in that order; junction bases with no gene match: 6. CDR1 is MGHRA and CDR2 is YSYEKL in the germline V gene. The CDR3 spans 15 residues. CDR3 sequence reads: CASSQVSGGEYEQYF. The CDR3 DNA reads TGCGCCAGCAGCCAAGTTTCGGGGGGGGAATACGAGCAGTACTTC.

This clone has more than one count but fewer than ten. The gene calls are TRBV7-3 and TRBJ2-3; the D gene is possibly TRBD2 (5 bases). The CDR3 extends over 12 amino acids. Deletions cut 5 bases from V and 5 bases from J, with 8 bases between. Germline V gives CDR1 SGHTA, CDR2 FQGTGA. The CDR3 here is CASSPGGDTQYF. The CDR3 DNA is TGTGCCAGCAGCCCCGGAGGAGATACGCAGTATTTT. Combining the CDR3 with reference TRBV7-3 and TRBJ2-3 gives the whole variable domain GAGVSQTPSNKVTEKGKYVELRCDPISGHTALYWYRQSLGQGPEFLIYFQGTGAADDSGLPNDRFFAVRPEGSVSTLKIQRTERGDSAVYLCASSPGGDTQYFGPGTRLTVL.